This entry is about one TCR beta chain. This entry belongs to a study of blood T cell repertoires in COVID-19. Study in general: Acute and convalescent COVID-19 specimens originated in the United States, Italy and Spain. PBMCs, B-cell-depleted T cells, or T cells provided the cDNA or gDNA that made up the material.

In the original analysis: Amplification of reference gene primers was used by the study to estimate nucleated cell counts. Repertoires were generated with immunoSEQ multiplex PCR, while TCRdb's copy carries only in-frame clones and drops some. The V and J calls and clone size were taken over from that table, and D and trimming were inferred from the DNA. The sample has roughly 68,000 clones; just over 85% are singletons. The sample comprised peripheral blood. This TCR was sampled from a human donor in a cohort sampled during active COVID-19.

For the CDR3, the DNA is TGTGCCAGCAGCTCGGGGGACAGAAGGACGGGGACTGAAGCTTTCTTT. It specifies CASSSGDRRTGTEAFF. V gene TRBV11-2 combines with J gene TRBJ1-1; 7 bases align to TRBD1. CDR1 SGHAT and CDR2 FQNNGV come from the germline V gene. CDR3 length: 16 residues. V was pared by 4 bases and J by 5 bases, with 13 bases of the junction left unmatched.